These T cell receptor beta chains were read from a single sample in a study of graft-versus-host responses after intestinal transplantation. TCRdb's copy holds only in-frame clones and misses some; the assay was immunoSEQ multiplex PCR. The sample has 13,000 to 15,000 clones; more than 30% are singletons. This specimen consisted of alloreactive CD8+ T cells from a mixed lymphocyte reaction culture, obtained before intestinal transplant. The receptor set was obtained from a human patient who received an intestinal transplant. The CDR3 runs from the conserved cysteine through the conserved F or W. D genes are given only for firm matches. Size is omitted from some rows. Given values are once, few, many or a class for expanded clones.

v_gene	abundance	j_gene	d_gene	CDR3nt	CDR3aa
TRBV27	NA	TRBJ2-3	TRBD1	TGTGCCAGCAGTTTCCTAGGGGGCTTAGGGGCAGATACGCAGTATTTT	CASSFLGGLGADTQYF
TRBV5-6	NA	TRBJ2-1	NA	TGTGCCAGCAGCTTGGTCGCGGAGTTCAATGAGCAGTTCTTC	CASSLVAEFNEQFF
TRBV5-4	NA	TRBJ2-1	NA	TGTGCCAGCAGCTTGGATCCGGGAAACGAGTACAATGAGCAGTTCTTC	CASSLDPGNEYNEQFF
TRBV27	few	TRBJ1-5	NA	TGTGCCAGCAGTTTAGGCCCCAATCAGCCCCAGCATTTT	CASSLGPNQPQHF
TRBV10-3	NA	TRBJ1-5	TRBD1	TGTGCCATCAGCGCTACAGGGGGAAGCAATCAGCCCCAGCATTTT	CAISATGGSNQPQHF
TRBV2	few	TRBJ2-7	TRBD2	TGTGCCAGCACTAGCGGACCTCCCTACGAGCAGTACTTC	CASTSGPPYEQYF
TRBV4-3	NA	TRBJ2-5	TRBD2	TGCGCCAGCAGCCAATCCCCCGGGGGGGGAGAGACCCAGTACTTC	CASSQSPGGGETQYF
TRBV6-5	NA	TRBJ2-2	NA	TGTGCCAGCAGTTACGGAGACACCGGGGAGCTGTTTTTT	CASSYGDTGELFF
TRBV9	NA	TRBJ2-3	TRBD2	TGTGCCAGCAGCGCCCTTCTAGCGGGAAGCACAGATACGCAGTATTTT	CASSALLAGSTDTQYF
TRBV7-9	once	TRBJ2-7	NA	TGTGCCAGCACCGCGGGTTACGAGCAGTACTTC	CASTAGYEQYF
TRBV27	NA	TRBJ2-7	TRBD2	TGTGCCAGCAGTTGGGGGGGTCTATCCTACGAGCAGTACTTC	CASSWGGLSYEQYF
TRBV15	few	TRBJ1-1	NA	TGTGCCACCAGCAGAGGGGCGACAATGAACACTGAAGCTTTCTTT	CATSRGATMNTEAFF
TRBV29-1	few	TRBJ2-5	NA	TGCAGCGTTGAAGGGCATCTGGAGACCCAGTACTTC	CSVEGHLETQYF
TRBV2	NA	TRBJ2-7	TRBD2	TGTGCCAGCAGTCCACTAGCGGGAGCCGAGCAGTACTTC	CASSPLAGAEQYF
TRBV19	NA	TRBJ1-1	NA	TGTGCCAGTAGTAATGCGGGCCTGGGGACTGAAGCTTTCTTT	CASSNAGLGTEAFF
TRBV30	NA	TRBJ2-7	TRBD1	TGTGCCTGGAGTGTCCGGACAGGGGGCCCCTACGAGCAGTACTTC	CAWSVRTGGPYEQYF
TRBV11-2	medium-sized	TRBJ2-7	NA	TGTGCCAGCAGCTTAGATCCGGGGGACTACGAGCAGTACTTC	CASSLDPGDYEQYF
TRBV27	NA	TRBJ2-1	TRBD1	TGTGCCAGCAGTCCCGGGACAGGATTTTCTGAGCAGTTCTTC	CASSPGTGFSEQFF
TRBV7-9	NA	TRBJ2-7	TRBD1	TGTGCCAGCAGCGAAAGGTCAGGGGGCTCAGAATACGAGCAGTACTTC	CASSERSGGSEYEQYF
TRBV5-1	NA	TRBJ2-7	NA	TGCGCCAGCAGCCCCAGGGGTTTCGACGAGCAGTACTTC	CASSPRGFDEQYF
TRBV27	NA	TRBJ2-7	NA	TGTGCCAGCAGTTCCTCAGGCTCCGAGCAGTACTTC	CASSSSGSEQYF
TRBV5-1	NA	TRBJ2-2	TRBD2	TGCGCCAGCAGCTCGGGGGGACTAGCGGGACTGAACACCGGGGAGCTGTTTTTT	CASSSGGLAGLNTGELFF